These T cell receptor beta chains were read from a single sample in a study of cytomegalovirus exposure and HLA in healthy donors. Sequenced by immunoSEQ multiplex PCR; TCRdb stores in-frame clones only, minus some. The table records more than 120,000 clones, 78% of them present only once. Sequenced: PBMCs. These receptors were obtained from a woman in her thirties or forties in good health and CMV-seropositive. CDR3s include the opening cysteine and the closing phenylalanine or tryptophan. D genes are given only for firm matches. A row's size may be missing; if present it is once, few, many or a size class.

TRBV7-9	TRBJ1-4	-	-	TGTGCCAGCAGCTTACAGGGCCCTAATGAAAAACTGTTTTTT	CASSLQGPNEKLFF
TRBV27	TRBJ2-1	-	TRBD1	TGCGCCACTCAGGGACAGGGCGACTTAAATGAGCAGTTCTTC	CATQGQGDLNEQFF
TRBV30	TRBJ2-3	many	TRBD2	TGTGCCTGGAACGCGGGAGGGCTCGATACGCAGTATTTT	CAWNAGGLDTQYF
TRBV7-9	TRBJ1-1	-	-	TGTGCCAGCAGCTTAGAGAGCACTGAAGCTTTCTTT	CASSLESTEAFF
TRBV27	TRBJ2-5	-	-	TGTGCCAGCAGTGGTACAGGGAACGTCCAAGAGACCCAGTACTTC	CASSGTGNVQETQYF
TRBV18	TRBJ2-7	-	-	TGTGCCAGCTCACGGGGGCTCTCCTACGAGCAGTACTTC	CASSRGLSYEQYF
TRBV9	TRBJ2-3	-	-	TGTGCCAGCAGCATCTCGCGCGATCCGGTTACGCAGTATTTT	CASSISRDPVTQYF
TRBV2	TRBJ2-1	-	-	TGTGCCAGCAGTGAAGGGACAGCCCGCGGCAATGAGCAGTTCTTC	CASSEGTARGNEQFF
TRBV4-1	TRBJ2-7	-	TRBD2	TGCGCCAGCAGCCAGGGCCCGCCAACTAGCGGGAGGGCCTACGAGCAGTACTTC	CASSQGPPTSGRAYEQYF
TRBV27	TRBJ2-7	once	-	TGTGATGTGTACGGGGGGACAGGCTCCTACGAGCAGTACTTC	CDVYGGTGSYEQYF
TRBV6-1	TRBJ1-2	-	-	TGTGCCAGCAGTGTCCGAGGTGACGGCTACACCTTC	CASSVRGDGYTF
TRBV28	TRBJ1-1	-	-	TGTGCCAGCAGTCCCCGGGGGGGGTGGAGCACTGAAGCTTTCTTT	CASSPRGGWSTEAFF
TRBV11-3	TRBJ1-1	-	TRBD1	TGTGCCACACGATCCCCGACAGGGCGGGAGAACACTGAAGCTTTCTTT	CATRSPTGRENTEAFF
TRBV5-1	TRBJ1-2	once	-	TGCGCCAGCAGCTTTGGGACACACTATGGCTACACCTTC	CASSFGTHYGYTF
TRBV6-1	TRBJ2-1	-	TRBD2	TGTGCCAGCAGTACAACTAGCGGGAGCCCCAATGAGCAGTTCTTC	CASSTTSGSPNEQFF
TRBV7-9	TRBJ2-3	-	TRBD2	TGTTCCAGCAGCCTCCGGACTAGCCGGGAATTGGATACGCAGTATTTT	CSSSLRTSRELDTQYF
TRBV6-4	TRBJ2-3	few	TRBD2	TGTGCCAGCAGTGACTCGACTAGCGGGAGCACAGATACGCAGTATTTT	CASSDSTSGSTDTQYF
TRBV5-1	TRBJ1-2	-	TRBD1	TGCGCCAGCAGCTTGGCCGTACAGGGGGCGAAAGGCTACACCTTC	CASSLAVQGAKGYTF
TRBV7-6	TRBJ2-1	-	TRBD2	TGTGCCAGCACCCAGCGGGAGGGTGGGTTCAATGAGCAGTTCTTC	CASTQREGGFNEQFF
TRBV10-1	TRBJ2-1	few	TRBD2	TGCGCCAGCAGTGATACTAGCGGTCCCTACAATGAGCAGTTCTTC	CASSDTSGPYNEQFF
TRBV5-8	TRBJ2-1	-	TRBD2	TGTGCCAGCAGCTTACCCAAGACTAGCGGGACCGACAATGAGCAGTTCTTC	CASSLPKTSGTDNEQFF
TRBV5-1	TRBJ2-7	-	TRBD1	TGCGCCAGCACACGGACAGGGGGCGCGGGGCAGTACTTC	CASTRTGGAGQYF
TRBV7-9	TRBJ2-1	-	TRBD2	TGTGCCAGCAGCCTCTTATCGGGACTAGCGGGGAGCTCCTACAATGAGCAGTTCTTC	CASSLLSGLAGSSYNEQFF
TRBV2	TRBJ1-5	-	TRBD1	TGTGCCAGCAGTGAGGGACAGGGTAGCCAGCCCCAGCATTTT	CASSEGQGSQPQHF
TRBV4-1	TRBJ2-1	-	-	TGCGCCAGCAGCCAAGGTGGACAATCCTACAATGAGCAGTTCTTC	CASSQGGQSYNEQFF
TRBV19	TRBJ2-1	-	TRBD2	TGTGCCAGTAATTTGGGACTAGAGTACAATGAGCAGTTCTTC	CASNLGLEYNEQFF
TRBV7-9	TRBJ2-3	once	TRBD2	TGTGCCAGCATGACTAGCGGGAGGGTGGATACGCAGTATTTT	CASMTSGRVDTQYF
TRBV2	TRBJ2-7	-	-	TGTGCCAGCAGTGAGCTAGCGCTGAGCTCCTACGAGCAGTACTTC	CASSELALSSYEQYF
TRBV28	TRBJ1-2	-	TRBD1	TGTGCCAGCATCGAGACAGGGATCCTAGCTAACTATGGCTACACCTTC	CASIETGILANYGYTF
TRBV5-1	TRBJ2-7	-	-	TGCGCCAGCAGGCCGGCAGGGGAGGGCTACGAGCAGTACTTC	CASRPAGEGYEQYF
TRBV18	TRBJ2-1	few	TRBD2	TGTGCCAGCTCACCGTGGACGGGGGGCTACAATGAGCAGTTCTTC	CASSPWTGGYNEQFF
TRBV14	TRBJ2-7	-	-	TGTGCCAGCAGCCGACCGACTCACGGACTTCTCAGGAACGAGCAGTACTTC	CASSRPTHGLLRNEQYF
TRBV7-9	TRBJ2-1	few	-	TGTGCCAGCAGCTCACTGACTAGAACGGATGAGCAGTTCTTC	CASSSLTRTDEQFF
TRBV7-3	TRBJ2-1	few	-	TGTGCCAGCAGCTTAACGGCGGCCCATGAGCAGTTCTTC	CASSLTAAHEQFF
TRBV6-1	TRBJ2-2	-	TRBD1	TGTGCCAGCAGTGCCAGGACAGGGGGCGCCACCGGGGAGCTGTTTTTT	CASSARTGGATGELFF
TRBV19	TRBJ2-7	-	TRBD1	TGTGCCAGTAGTATAGGAGGGACAGAGGCTTCCTACGAGCAGTACTTC	CASSIGGTEASYEQYF
TRBV7-2	TRBJ2-7	-	TRBD1	TGTGCCAGCAGCCCGGACAGGGGCGAGCAGTACTTC	CASSPDRGEQYF
TRBV29-1	TRBJ1-3	few	-	TGCAGCGTTGATAAGGGACAATCAAGCCCGTCTGGAAACACCATATATTTT	CSVDKGQSSPSGNTIYF
TRBV5-1	TRBJ1-4	-	TRBD1	TGCGCCAGCGGGGTACAGGGGAATAATGAAAAACTGTTTTTT	CASGVQGNNEKLFF
TRBV4-1	TRBJ2-7	-	TRBD1	TGCGCCAGCAGCAGAGCCCTTGGACAGGGCTCCTACGAGCAGTACTTC	CASSRALGQGSYEQYF
TRBV5-4	TRBJ2-1	few	-	TGTGCCAGCAGCTTGGAAAGCGACTCCTACAATGAGCAGTTCTTC	CASSLESDSYNEQFF
TRBV5-5	TRBJ2-2	-	TRBD1	TGTGCCAGCAGCTTGGCCCCCCGGACAGGGGGGATCGGGGAGCTGTTTTTT	CASSLAPRTGGIGELFF
TRBV11-3	TRBJ2-7	few	-	TGTGCCAGCAGCTTAGACCCGAAGGGGATGGAGCAGTACTTC	CASSLDPKGMEQYF
TRBV6-5	TRBJ2-5	-	-	TGTGCCAGCAGTCGGGACTACCAAGAGACCCAGTACTTC	CASSRDYQETQYF
TRBV27	TRBJ2-7	-	-	TGTGCCGGGCCGCAACAGCGGCCCCCGTTATCCGAGCAGTACTTC	CAGPQQRPPLSEQYF
TRBV6-5	TRBJ2-7	-	-	TGTGCCAGCAGTTACTCGAACTACGGGAGCTCCTACGAGCAGTACTTC	CASSYSNYGSSYEQYF
TRBV4-1	TRBJ1-4	-	-	TGCGCCAGCAGCCAAGAGGTCCCGGGGAGAGGAAAACTGTTTTTT	CASSQEVPGRGKLFF
TRBV6-1	TRBJ2-2	once	TRBD2	TGTGCCAGCAGTGAAGGACTAGCGGGAGTAACCGGGGAGCTGTTTTTT	CASSEGLAGVTGELFF
TRBV18	TRBJ2-2	few	TRBD1	TGTGCCAGCTCACCGGACAGGGGTCCCGGGGAGCTGTTTTTT	CASSPDRGPGELFF
TRBV18	TRBJ2-1	few	TRBD2	TGTGCCAGCTCACCACTTACGCTAGCGGGAGGGCCCCCCTACAATGAGCAGTTCTTC	CASSPLTLAGGPPYNEQFF
TRBV19	TRBJ1-2	-	TRBD1	TGTGCCAGTAGTACCCGGCCAGGGGGGAACTACACCTTC	CASSTRPGGNYTF
TRBV5-1	TRBJ2-2	-	-	TGCGCCAGCAACCCGGGACAATTTAACACCGGGGAGCTGTTTTTT	CASNPGQFNTGELFF
TRBV14	TRBJ2-5	-	-	TGTGCCAGCAGCCACAGACTAGGGGAGACCCAGTACTTC	CASSHRLGETQYF